The 11 T cell receptor beta chains below were found in one sample sequenced in a study of neoadjuvant nivolumab and ipilimumab in lung cancer. Sequenced by immunoSEQ multiplex PCR; TCRdb stores in-frame clones only, minus some. This table holds 8,500 to 10,000 clones, roughly three quarters found once. The specimen comprised tumor tissue, sampled after neoadjuvant nivolumab, alone or with ipilimumab, at or shortly before surgery. Receptors originate from an adult with non-small cell lung cancer. Some clones in this sample may be carry-over from other donors' samples.

The V gene is TRBV5-4, the J gene TRBJ1-1; a possible D gene is TRBD1 (6 bases). The ends were cut back, 4 bases at V and 12 bases at J, with 16 bases in the middle. Germline values: CDR1 SGHNT, CDR2 YYREEE (reference sequence). This CDR3 has 12 amino acids. Written as DNA, the CDR3 is TGTGCCAGCAGCCAGGGTGGGGGGCTAACTTTCTTT. This encodes CASSQGGGLTFF.

This chain joins TRBV10-1 and TRBJ2-7; D uncertain. The CDR3 runs to 12 residues. V was pared by 0 bases and J by 7 bases, with 7 bases between. The germline gives CDR1 WNHNN, CDR2 SYGVQD (reference sequence). CDR3: CASSESPSEQYF. CDR3 coding DNA: TGCGCCAGCAGTGAGTCGCCGTCGGAGCAGTACTTC.

The V and J genes are TRBV7-9 and TRBJ1-2; 7 positions agree with TRBD1. V dropped 4 bases and J dropped 4; count of bases not matched to a gene: 3. The CDR3 has 13 amino acids. CDR1 and CDR2 from the germline V gene are SEHNR and FQNEAQ (reference sequence). CDR3 protein: CASSSTGSYGYTF. The CDR3 DNA follows: TGTGCCAGCAGCTCGACAGGGTCCTATGGCTACACCTTC. The variable domain in full, completed from reference TRBV7-9 and TRBJ1-2, reads DTGVSQNPRHKITKRGQNVTFRCDPISEHNRLYWYRQTLGQGPEFLTYFQNEAQLEKSRLLSDRFSAERPKGSFSTLEIQRTEQGDSAMYLCASSSTGSYGYTFGSGTRLTVV.

The rearrangement links TRBV6-6 to TRBJ1-5; maybe TRBD1 (5 bases). Trimming took off 0 bases at V and 7 bases at J, with 13 bases between the two ends. CDR1 and CDR2 (germline): MNHNY, SVGAGI (reference sequence). This CDR3 has 15 residues. The CDR3 DNA reads as TGTGCCAGCAGTTACTCAAGGGCCGGGGGGCAGCCCCAGCATTTT. Amino acid sequence: CASSYSRAGGQPQHF.

The chain combines TRBV6-5 with TRBJ1-2; 8 bases are shared with TRBD1. Germline V gene sequence: CDR1 MNHEY, CDR2 SVGAGI. V gave up 4 bases and J gave up 0 bases; unmatched junction bases: 1. The CDR3 sequence is 14 residues long. CDR3 protein: CASSLDRANYGYTF. The CDR3 DNA follows: TGTGCCAGCAGTTTGGACAGGGCTAACTATGGCTACACCTTC.

The chain recombines TRBV5-6 with TRBJ1-1; maybe TRBD1 (6 bases). Per the germline V gene, CDR1 is SGHDT and CDR2 is YYEEEE. V was cut by 0 bases and J by 10 bases, with 16 bases left in between. CDR3 length: 14 residues. CDR3 DNA: TGTGCCAGCAGCTTGGCCGGGGGCGGGGATGTAGCTTTCTTT. This encodes CASSLAGGGDVAFF.

The chain links TRBV10-3 to TRBJ2-7; 9 nucleotides agree with TRBD1. The trim removed 5 bases at V and 4 bases at J, leaving 3 bases unmatched. In germline, CDR1 is ENHRY, CDR2 SYGVKD. The CDR3 consists of 13 residues. CDR3 amino acids: CAISLGQGYEQYF. For the CDR3, the DNA is TGTGCCATCAGTCTCGGACAGGGGTACGAGCAGTACTTC.

The V and J genes are TRBV6-5 and TRBJ1-5; 7 nucleotides line up with TRBD1. With 11 bases clipped from V and 0 bases from J, the junction kept 4 bases outside the gene matches. CDR1 and CDR2 from the germline V gene are MNHEY and SVGAGI. The CDR3 length is 13 residues. The CDR3 DNA is TGTGCCTTCGGGACAGTTAGCAATCAGCCCCAGCATTTT. It translates to CAFGTVSNQPQHF.

Only one count was recorded for this clone. The rearrangement uses TRBV18 and TRBJ1-5; D uncertain. CDR1 and CDR2 from the germline V gene are KGHSH and LQKENI. The V end lost 2 bases, the J end lost 5 bases, and 7 bases lay between the germline ends. This CDR3 has 13 residues. The CDR3 coding sequence is TGTGCCAGCTCACCAAATACAGATCAGCCCCAGCATTTT. It is translated as CASSPNTDQPQHF.

The chain combines TRBV7-8 with TRBJ2-7; 11 bases align to TRBD1. Germline V gene sequence: CDR1 SGHVS, CDR2 FQNEAQ. After removal of 1 base from V and 4 bases from J, the junction contained 3 bases not matched to a gene. The CDR3 runs to 15 residues. The CDR3 reads CASSLEGQGEYEQYF. DNA of the CDR3: TGTGCCAGCAGCTTAGAGGGACAGGGGGAATACGAGCAGTACTTC.

V is TRBV2 and J is TRBJ2-5, with 8 bases aligning to TRBD2. The V gene's germline CDR1 is SNHLY and CDR2 FYNNEI. V was clipped by 1 base and J by 4 bases; unmatched bases: 8. The CDR3 is made up of 16 amino acids. CDR3 nucleotide sequence: TGTGCCAGCAGTGAAGTAAGGCTAGCGGGCGGAGAGACCCAGTACTTC. Translated: CASSEVRLAGGETQYF.